These 7 T cell receptor beta chains originate from one sample sequenced in a study of blood T cell repertoires in COVID-19. Some clones are missing from TCRdb's copy, which holds only in-frame ones; the method was immunoSEQ multiplex PCR. The sample carries 280,000 or so clones, 85% recorded once. Specimen: peripheral blood. Receptors originate from a human donor in a cohort sampled during active COVID-19.

The chain links TRBV10-2 to TRBJ2-3; D is perhaps TRBD2 (5 bases). The germline CDR1 and CDR2 sequences are WSHSY and SAAADI. Trimming left V 4 bases short and J 6 bases short, with 14 bases between. The CDR3 totals 14 residues. Here the CDR3 DNA reads TGCGCCAGCAGTGTGGGCGGACTGCAGGATACGCAGTATTTT. Residues: CASSVGGLQDTQYF.

The chain links TRBV19 to TRBJ1-1; no firm D call. Trimming cost V 9 bases and J 1 base, with 18 bases left between them. CDR1 is LNHDA and CDR2 is SQIVND in the germline V gene (reference sequence). CDR3 length: 15 amino acids. The CDR3 loop is CASSLRVSGNTEAFF. CDR3 bases: TGTGCCAGCTCTCTCCGGGTCTCGGGGAACACTGAAGCTTTCTTT.

This chain uses TRBV11-2 with TRBJ2-3; 7 nucleotides line up with TRBD2. CDR1 and CDR2 from the germline V gene are SGHAT and FQNNGV. With 1 base clipped from V and 1 base from J, the junction kept 2 bases outside the gene matches. The CDR3 is made up of 15 amino acids. DNA of the CDR3: TGTGCCAGCAGCTTAGCAACTAGCGGCACAGATACGCAGTATTTT. It translates to CASSLATSGTDTQYF.

The gene calls are TRBV7-2 and TRBJ2-3; TRBD2 matches 8 bases. With 2 bases clipped from V and 7 bases from J, the junction kept 11 bases outside the gene matches. The CDR3 sequence is 16 residues long. Germline-derived CDR1 and CDR2 are SGHTA and FQGNSA. The CDR3 sequence: CASSLWVAGFANTQYF. In DNA, the CDR3 is TGTGCCAGCAGCTTATGGGTAGCGGGGTTCGCGAATACGCAGTATTTT.

The CDR3 DNA reads as TGCGCCAGCAGCTTGGAGGCGGGAGAGGGAAACGAGCAGTACTTC. It yields the protein CASSLEAGEGNEQYF. This chain connects TRBV5-1 to TRBJ2-7, with 7 nucleotides matching TRBD2. V lost 0 bases, J lost 5 bases, and 8 bases stayed unmatched. Germline V gene data show CDR1 as SGHRS and CDR2 as YFSETQ. CDR3 length: 15 amino acids.

The chain joins TRBV11-3 to TRBJ2-1; TRBD2 aligns across 11 bases. Germline V lookup: CDR1 SGHNT, CDR2 YENEEA. Trimming cost V 1 base and J 7 bases; bases outside gene matches: 9. The CDR3 length is 17 residues. The CDR3 region has the DNA TGTGCCAGCAGCTTAGGAGGTAGCGGGAGGGATGGGAATGAGCAGTTCTTC. Protein: CASSLGGSGRDGNEQFF. The full variable domain, with the rest looked up from reference TRBV11-3 and TRBJ2-1, is EAGVVQSPRYKIIEKKQPVAFWCNPISGHNTLYWYLQNLGQGPELLIRYENEEAVDDSQLPKDRFSAERLKGVDSTLKIQPAELGDSAVYLCASSLGGSGRDGNEQFFGPGTRLTVL.

The chain is built from TRBV29-1 and TRBJ1-1; possible D gene TRBD1, 6 bases. V gave up 0 bases and J gave up 7 bases, with 9 bases separating them. This CDR3 is 12 amino acids long. Germline CDR1 is SQVTM and CDR2 is ANQGSEA. CDR3 sequence: CSVEDQGYEAFF. The CDR3 nucleotides read TGCAGCGTTGAAGATCAGGGGTATGAAGCTTTCTTT.